These 11 T cell receptor beta chains share one sample of origin, sequenced in a study of T cell responses to AZD1222 COVID-19 vaccine. Repertoires were generated with immunoSEQ multiplex PCR, while TCRdb's copy carries only in-frame clones and drops some. The repertoire includes over 110,000 clones, 85% to 90% of them detected once, and 1.5% to 2% sits in the top ten. The input for sequencing was peripheral blood, taken 28 days after the second AZD1222 dose. These receptors came from an adult who received the AZD1222 COVID-19 vaccine.

The genes are TRBV7-3 and TRBJ2-2; D may match TRBD1 or TRBD2 (5 bases each). The V gene's germline CDR1 is SGHTA and CDR2 FQGTGA. The CDR3 contains 13 residues. The V gene lost 8 bases and the J gene lost 2 bases, with 9 bases spanning the gap. CDR3 sequence reads: CASGTGNTGELFF. DNA for the CDR3: TGTGCCAGCGGGACGGGCAACACCGGGGAGCTGTTTTTT.

The CDR3, as DNA: TGCAGTGCTAGTGACCCGCGGAGTAATGAAAAACTGTTTTTT. Translation: CSASDPRSNEKLFF. The chain links TRBV20-1 to TRBJ1-4; unclear D gene. The CDR3 is made up of 14 amino acids. V was shortened by 3 bases and J by 4 bases, with 12 bases between the two germline ends. Germline V gene sequence: CDR1 DFQATT, CDR2 SNEGSKA (reference sequence).

This clone was seen just once. The chain has TRBV5-8 and TRBJ1-3; D is ambiguous. The V gene lost 0 bases and the J gene lost 3 bases, with 10 bases spanning the gap. This CDR3 is 15 amino acids long. The V gene's germline CDR1 is SGHTS and CDR2 YDEGEE. CDR3 protein: CASSLDRGIGNTIYF. The DNA of the CDR3 is TGTGCCAGCAGCTTGGACAGAGGAATTGGAAACACCATATATTTT.

The rearrangement joins TRBV30 to TRBJ1-1, with D hard to call. Germline lookup yields CDR1 GTSNPN and CDR2 SVGIG (reference sequence). Deletions cut 0 bases from V and 7 bases from J, with 12 bases between. The CDR3 is 13 residues long. The CDR3 DNA sequence: TGTGCCTGGAGTGTACTCGGCGGCAGTGAAGCTTTCTTT. Translation: CAWSVLGGSEAFF.

The genes are TRBV28 and TRBJ2-1; 9 positions agree with TRBD1. The germline V gene encodes CDR1 MDHEN and CDR2 SYDVKM. With 4 bases clipped from V and 5 bases from J, the junction kept 9 bases outside the gene matches. The CDR3 is 16 amino acids. The CDR3 loop reads CASSYTGTGSDNEQFF. CDR3 DNA: TGTGCCAGCAGTTATACCGGGACAGGGAGCGACAATGAGCAGTTCTTC.

The chain links TRBV2 to TRBJ1-5, with TRBD1 as a possible D gene (5 bases). CDR3 size: 14 residues. CDR1 and CDR2 (germline): SNHLY, FYNNEI. Trimming took off 6 bases at V and 2 bases at J, with 11 bases between the two ends. The CDR3 is CASSEGLGNQPQHF. The CDR3 bases are TGTGCCAGCAGCGAGGGACTGGGCAATCAGCCCCAGCATTTT.

The rearrangement uses TRBV6-5 and TRBJ1-5; a possible D gene is TRBD1 (6 bases). The CDR3 length is 13 residues. Germline V gene data show CDR1 as MNHEY and CDR2 as SVGAGI. The V and J ends lost 10 bases and 6 bases respectively, with 16 bases between them. CDR3 nucleotide sequence: TGTGCCATCGCGGTGGGAGGGGGTCAGCCCCAGCATTTT. Its protein is CAIAVGGGQPQHF.

The genes are TRBV14 and TRBJ1-4; 7 bases map to TRBD1. The CDR3 is 14 residues long. Germline V gene lookup returns CDR1 SGHDN and CDR2 FVKESK. Trimming removed 4 bases from V and 5 bases from J; junction bases left unmatched: 4. This CDR3 reads CASSRDSVNEKLFF. DNA of the CDR3: TGTGCCAGCAGCCGGGACAGTGTGAATGAAAAACTGTTTTTT.

V and J are TRBV20-1 and TRBJ1-1; D gene uncertain. CDR1 and CDR2 from the germline V gene are DFQATT and SNEGSKA (reference sequence). The CDR3 covers 11 residues. The V gene lost 5 bases and the J gene lost 6 bases, with 10 bases spanning the gap. This chain's CDR3 is CSAGLYAEAFF. CDR3 sequence (DNA): TGCAGTGCTGGACTCTATGCTGAAGCTTTCTTT.

The chain combines TRBV18 with TRBJ1-5; D gene unclear. The CDR3 is 14 residues long. Trimming removed 3 bases at V and 4 bases at J, with 10 bases between. Germline CDR1 reads KGHSH; CDR2 reads LQKENI. The CDR3 protein is CASSPYQANQPQHF. The CDR3 DNA reads as TGTGCCAGCTCACCGTACCAGGCAAATCAGCCCCAGCATTTT.

The chain is built from TRBV30 and TRBJ2-3; the match to TRBD1 covers 7 bases. The CDR3 is 15 amino acids. Germline CDR1 and CDR2: GTSNPN and SVGIG (reference sequence). The V and J ends lost 5 bases and 3 bases, in that order; junction bases with no gene match: 11. The CDR3 reads CAWEPKGAPTDTQYF. Written as DNA, the CDR3 is TGTGCCTGGGAACCAAAGGGGGCCCCGACAGATACGCAGTATTTT.